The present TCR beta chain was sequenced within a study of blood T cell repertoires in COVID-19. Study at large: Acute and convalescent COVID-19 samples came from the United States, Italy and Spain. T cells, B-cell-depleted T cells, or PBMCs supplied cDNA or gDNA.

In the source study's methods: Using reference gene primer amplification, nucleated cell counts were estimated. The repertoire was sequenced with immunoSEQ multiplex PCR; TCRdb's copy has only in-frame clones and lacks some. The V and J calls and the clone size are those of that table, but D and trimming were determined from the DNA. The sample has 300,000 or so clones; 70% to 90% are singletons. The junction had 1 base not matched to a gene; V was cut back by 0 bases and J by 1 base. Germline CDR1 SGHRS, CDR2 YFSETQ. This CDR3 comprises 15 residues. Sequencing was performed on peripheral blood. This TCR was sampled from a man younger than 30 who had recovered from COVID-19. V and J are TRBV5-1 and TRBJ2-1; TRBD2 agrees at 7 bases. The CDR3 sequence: CASSLGGSSYNEQFF. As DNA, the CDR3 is TGCGCCAGCAGCTTGGGCGGGAGTTCCTACAATGAGCAGTTCTTC. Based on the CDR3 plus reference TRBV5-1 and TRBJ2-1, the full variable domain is KAGVTQTPRYLIKTRGQQVTLSCSPISGHRSVSWYQQTPGQGLQFLFEYFSETQRNKGNFPGRFSGRQFSNSRSEMNVSTLELGDSALYLCASSLGGSSYNEQFFGPGTRLTVL.